This entry lists 7 T cell receptor beta chains sequenced from one sample in a study of shared clonotypes between healthy human individuals. Profiling relied on immunoSEQ multiplex PCR, and the TCRdb table lists in-frame clones only, not all of them. The table lists millions of clones, approximately 94% of them singletons, with under 2% in the top ten. Terminally differentiated effector memory CD45RA+ cells were left out of the naive CD8 fraction, which was CD45RO-negative and positively selected for CCR7. The source material was naive CD8+ T cells from PBMCs. All receptors come from a man younger than 30 in good health. Some clones in this sample may be carry-over from other donors' samples.

The rearrangement links TRBV29-1 to TRBJ2-1; D tentatively fits TRBD1 or TRBD2 (7 bases each). The V gene's germline CDR1 is SQVTM and CDR2 ANQGSEA. CDR3 size: 16 residues. V lost 5 bases and J lost 9, with 26 bases in between. The CDR3 reads CSVLASQGEGRGEQFF. The CDR3 DNA is TGCAGCGTTCTCGCCTCCCAGGGGGAGGGTCGCGGTGAGCAGTTCTTC.

The rearrangement joins TRBV4-1 to TRBJ2-2, with 8 bases aligning to TRBD1. The CDR3 consists of 18 residues. The germline gives CDR1 MGHRA, CDR2 YSYEKL. Trimming at V came to 4 bases and at J to 6 bases, leaving 16 bases not matched to a gene. This chain's CDR3 is CASSLRNPTTGVAGELFF. The CDR3 nucleotides read TGCGCCAGCAGCCTACGCAACCCAACGACAGGGGTGGCCGGGGAGCTGTTTTTT.

The gene calls are TRBV7-6 and TRBJ1-4; TRBD1 might be the D (5 bases). Germline V gene lookup returns CDR1 SGHVS and CDR2 FNYEAQ. This CDR3 comprises 15 residues. The V gene lost 1 base and the J gene lost 5 bases, with 11 bases spanning the gap. DNA of the CDR3: TGTGCCAGCAGCTTAGGGGGCGGGGCCAATGAAAAACTGTTTTTT. Translation gives CASSLGGGANEKLFF.

The CDR3 is CASSRLASAATDTQYF. Written as DNA, the CDR3 is TGTGCCAGCAGCCGACTAGCGAGTGCGGCCACAGATACGCAGTATTTT. This chain uses TRBV28 with TRBJ2-3; 8 nucleotides line up with TRBD2. The trim removed 6 bases at V and 2 bases at J, leaving 10 bases unmatched. The length of the CDR3 is 16 residues. Germline V gives CDR1 MDHEN, CDR2 SYDVKM.

The J gene is TRBJ1-1, the V gene TRBV11-2; the D gene is possibly TRBD1 (5 bases). The germline V gene encodes CDR1 SGHAT and CDR2 FQNNGV. V lost 2 bases, J lost 6 bases, and 10 bases lay in between. CDR3 length equals 13 residues. Here the CDR3 DNA reads TGTGCCAGCAGCTTAATTTGGGGACCTGAAGCTTTCTTT. The encoded protein is CASSLIWGPEAFF.

V and J are TRBV7-2 and TRBJ2-5, with 7 bases fitting TRBD2. Germline V gene lookup returns CDR1 SGHTA and CDR2 FQGNSA. The length of the CDR3 is 15 residues. The V and J ends lost 4 bases and 4 bases, in that order; junction bases with no gene match: 9. The CDR3 loop is CASSSPLGGGETQYF. CDR3 nucleotide sequence: TGTGCCAGCAGCTCGCCGTTGGGCGGGGGAGAGACCCAGTACTTC.

The V call is TRBV29-1, the J call TRBJ2-4; D ambiguous. V was trimmed by 3 bases and J by 3 bases, leaving 9 bases between them. Germline loops: CDR1 SQVTM, CDR2 ANQGSEA. This CDR3 comprises 13 residues. The CDR3 DNA reads as TGCAGCGTTGACGGGTTGGGCAAAAACATTCAGTACTTC. This gives the protein CSVDGLGKNIQYF.